A selection of T cell receptor beta chains follows, all from one sample in a study of OX40 agonist ivuxolimab in advanced cancers. Sequencing used immunoSEQ multiplex PCR; TCRdb keeps in-frame clones, though not all of them. Here the sample spans 65,000 to 95,000 clones, about nine tenths being singletons. Sequences were derived from CD4+ or CD8+ T cells sorted from blood, sampled in a trial of the OX40 agonist ivuxolimab. The receptors stem from an adult with an advanced solid tumor such as melanoma, head and neck, liver or kidney cancer. The CDR3 runs from the conserved cysteine through the conserved F or W. A D gene is named only where the DNA matches it firmly. The listing skips clone size in some rows; elsewhere it reads once, few, many or a size class.

few	TRBV4-1	TRBJ1-2	TRBD1	CASSQTGTGAYGYTF	TGCGCCAGCAGCCAAACCGGGACAGGGGCTTATGGCTACACCTTC
-	TRBV14	TRBJ2-5	-	CASSQAGETQYF	TGTGCCAGCAGCCAAGCGGGGGAGACCCAGTACTTC
once	TRBV18	TRBJ1-5	-	CASSRDGPSNQPQHF	TGTGCCAGCTCGCGGGACGGACCTAGCAATCAGCCCCAGCATTTT
-	TRBV9	TRBJ2-5	TRBD2	CASSAERGTQETQYF	TGTGCCAGCAGCGCCGAGCGGGGGACGCAAGAGACCCAGTACTTC
-	TRBV18	TRBJ2-4	-	CASSPRYEPIVGKNIQYF	TGTGCCAGCTCACCACGGTATGAGCCCATTGTTGGCAAAAACATTCAGTACTTC
-	TRBV28	TRBJ2-1	TRBD2	CASSSGTSYNEQFF	TGTGCCAGCAGTAGCGGGACCTCCTACAATGAGCAGTTCTTC
-	TRBV7-3	TRBJ1-2	TRBD1	CASSAAPGQGNYGYTF	TGTGCCAGCAGCGCCGCCCCGGGACAGGGTAACTATGGCTACACCTTC
-	TRBV6-5	TRBJ2-2	-	CASSYTPSPGTGELFF	TGTGCCAGCAGTTACACCCCATCCCCCGGGACCGGGGAGCTGTTTTTT
few	TRBV30	TRBJ1-5	-	CAWSSLRGERNQPQHF	TGTGCCTGGAGTAGTCTCCGGGGGGAGAGGAATCAGCCCCAGCATTTT
-	TRBV29-1	TRBJ2-3	-	CSVEVGGHTQYF	TGCAGCGTTGAAGTAGGGGGTCATACGCAGTATTTT
-	TRBV9	TRBJ2-6	TRBD2	CASSVGPGEGRLTGANVLTF	TGTGCCAGCAGCGTAGGCCCGGGGGAGGGGCGGCTCACTGGGGCCAACGTCCTGACTTTC
-	TRBV19	TRBJ2-7	-	CASNPGLRDHEQYF	TGTGCCAGTAACCCGGGACTCAGGGACCACGAGCAGTACTTC
-	TRBV5-1	TRBJ2-5	TRBD1	CASSTGQVKETQYF	TGCGCCAGCAGCACGGGACAGGTGAAGGAGACCCAGTACTTC